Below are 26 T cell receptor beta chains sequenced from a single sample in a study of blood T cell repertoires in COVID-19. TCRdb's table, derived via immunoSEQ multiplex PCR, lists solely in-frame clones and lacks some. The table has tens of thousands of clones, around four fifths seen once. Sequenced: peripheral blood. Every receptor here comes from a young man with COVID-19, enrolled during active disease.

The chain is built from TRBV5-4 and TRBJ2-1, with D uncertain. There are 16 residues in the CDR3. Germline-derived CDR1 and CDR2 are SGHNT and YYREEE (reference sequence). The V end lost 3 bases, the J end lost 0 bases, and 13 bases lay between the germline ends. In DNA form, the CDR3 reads TGTGCCAGCAGCTCTGATTCGTGGAGCTCCTACAATGAGCAGTTCTTC. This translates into CASSSDSWSSYNEQFF.

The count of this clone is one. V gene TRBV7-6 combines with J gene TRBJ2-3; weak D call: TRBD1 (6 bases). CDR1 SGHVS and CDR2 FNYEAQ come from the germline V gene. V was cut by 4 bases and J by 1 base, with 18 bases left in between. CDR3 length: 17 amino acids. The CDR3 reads CASSSRQTGGGTDTQYF. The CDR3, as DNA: TGTGCCAGCAGCTCCCGACAGACTGGGGGCGGCACAGATACGCAGTATTTT. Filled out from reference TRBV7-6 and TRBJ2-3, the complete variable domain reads GAGVSQSPRYKVTKRGQDVALRCDPISGHVSLYWYRQALGQGPEFLTYFNYEAQQDKSGLPNDRFSAERPEGSISTLTIQRTEQRDSAMYRCASSSRQTGGGTDTQYFGPGTRLTVL.

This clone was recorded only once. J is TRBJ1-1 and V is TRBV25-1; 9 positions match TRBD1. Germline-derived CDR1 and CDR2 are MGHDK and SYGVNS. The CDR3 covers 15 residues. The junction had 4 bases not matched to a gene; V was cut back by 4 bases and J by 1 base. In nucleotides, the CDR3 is TGTGCCAGCAGTGGGTTGGGACAGGGGAACACTGAAGCTTTCTTT. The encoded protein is CASSGLGQGNTEAFF.

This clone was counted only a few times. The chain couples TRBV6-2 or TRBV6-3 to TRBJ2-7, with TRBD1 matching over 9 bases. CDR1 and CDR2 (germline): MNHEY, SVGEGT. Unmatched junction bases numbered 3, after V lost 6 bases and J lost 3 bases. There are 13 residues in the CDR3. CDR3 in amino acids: CASSRGQGYEQYF. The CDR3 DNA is TGTGCCAGCAGCCGGGGACAGGGCTACGAGCAGTACTTC.

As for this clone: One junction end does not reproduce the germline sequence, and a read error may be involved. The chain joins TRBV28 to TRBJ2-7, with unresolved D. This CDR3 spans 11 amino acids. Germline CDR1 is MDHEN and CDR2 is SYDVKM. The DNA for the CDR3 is TGTGCCAGCAGTCTTCAGCGAGTTGTGGACTTC. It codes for CASSLQRVVDF. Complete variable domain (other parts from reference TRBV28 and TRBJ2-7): DVKVTQSSRYLVKRTGEKVFLECVQDMDHENMFWYRQDPGLGLRLIYFSYDVKMKEKGDIPEGYSVSREKKERFSLILESASTNQTSMYLCASSLQRVVDFGPGTRLTVT.

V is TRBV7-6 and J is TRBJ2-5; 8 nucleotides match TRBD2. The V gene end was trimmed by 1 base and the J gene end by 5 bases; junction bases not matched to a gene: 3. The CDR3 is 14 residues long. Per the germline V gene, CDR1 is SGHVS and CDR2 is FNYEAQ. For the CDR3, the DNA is TGTGCCAGCAGCTTAGAGCGGGAGCGTGAGACCCAGTACTTC. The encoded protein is CASSLERERETQYF.

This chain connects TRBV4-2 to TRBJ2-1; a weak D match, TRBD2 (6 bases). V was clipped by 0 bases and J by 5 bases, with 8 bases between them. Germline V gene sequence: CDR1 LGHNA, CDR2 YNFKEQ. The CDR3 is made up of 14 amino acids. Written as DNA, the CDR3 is TGTGCCAGCAGCCAAGATGGCGGGAACAATGAGCAGTTCTTC. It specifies CASSQDGGNNEQFF.

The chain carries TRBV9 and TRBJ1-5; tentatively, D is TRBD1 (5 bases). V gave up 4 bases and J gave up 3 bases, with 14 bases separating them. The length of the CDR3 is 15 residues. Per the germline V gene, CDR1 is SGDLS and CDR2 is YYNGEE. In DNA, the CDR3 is TGTGCCAGCAGCCCAGGTGCAGGGCTCAATCAGCCCCAGCATTTT. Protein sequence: CASSPGAGLNQPQHF.

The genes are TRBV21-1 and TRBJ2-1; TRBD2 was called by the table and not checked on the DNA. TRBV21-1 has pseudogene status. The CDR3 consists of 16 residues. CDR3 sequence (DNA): TGTGCCAGCAGCACCCTAGCTAGCGGAAGTTACAATGAGCAGTTCTTC. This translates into CASSTLASGSYNEQFF.

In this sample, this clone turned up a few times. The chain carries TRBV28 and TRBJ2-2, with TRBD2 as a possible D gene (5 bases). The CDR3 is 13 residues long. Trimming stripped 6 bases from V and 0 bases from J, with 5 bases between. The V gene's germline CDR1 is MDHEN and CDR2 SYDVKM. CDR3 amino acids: CASREANTGELFF. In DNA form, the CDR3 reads TGTGCCAGCAGGGAGGCGAACACCGGGGAGCTGTTTTTT.

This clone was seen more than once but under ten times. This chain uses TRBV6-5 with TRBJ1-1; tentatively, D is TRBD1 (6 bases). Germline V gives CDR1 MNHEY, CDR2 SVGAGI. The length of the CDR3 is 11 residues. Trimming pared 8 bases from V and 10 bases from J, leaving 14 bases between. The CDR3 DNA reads TGTGCCAGCGGGCAGGGACAATCAGCTTTCTTT. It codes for CASGQGQSAFF.

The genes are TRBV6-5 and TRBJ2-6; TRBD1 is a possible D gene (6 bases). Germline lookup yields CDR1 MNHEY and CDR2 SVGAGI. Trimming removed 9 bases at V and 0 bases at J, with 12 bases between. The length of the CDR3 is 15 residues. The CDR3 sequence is CASRDIRSGANVLTF. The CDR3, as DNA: TGTGCCAGTCGGGACATTCGCTCTGGGGCCAACGTCCTGACTTTC.

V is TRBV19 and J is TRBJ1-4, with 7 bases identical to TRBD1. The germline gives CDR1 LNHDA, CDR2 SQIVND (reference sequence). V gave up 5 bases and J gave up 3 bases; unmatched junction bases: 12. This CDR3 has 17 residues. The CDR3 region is CASSSFSTGVSNEKLFF. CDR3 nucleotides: TGTGCCAGTAGTTCCTTCTCTACAGGGGTTTCTAATGAAAAACTGTTTTTT.

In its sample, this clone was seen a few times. This chain's CDR3 is CASSPGQQSNGETQYF. The CDR3 coding sequence is TGTGCCAGCAGTCCAGGGCAACAAAGTAACGGAGAGACCCAGTACTTC. The chain recombines TRBV25-1 with TRBJ2-5; tentatively, D is TRBD1 (5 bases). Germline loops: CDR1 MGHDK, CDR2 SYGVNS. CDR3 size: 16 residues. V was trimmed by 5 bases and J by 4 bases, leaving 20 bases between them.

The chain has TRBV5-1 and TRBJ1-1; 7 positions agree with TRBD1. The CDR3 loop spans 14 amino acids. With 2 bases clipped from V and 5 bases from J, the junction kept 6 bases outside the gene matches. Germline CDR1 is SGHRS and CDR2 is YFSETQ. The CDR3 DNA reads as TGCGCCAGCAGCTTTGATCAGGGGGGAACTGAAGCTTTCTTT. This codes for CASSFDQGGTEAFF.

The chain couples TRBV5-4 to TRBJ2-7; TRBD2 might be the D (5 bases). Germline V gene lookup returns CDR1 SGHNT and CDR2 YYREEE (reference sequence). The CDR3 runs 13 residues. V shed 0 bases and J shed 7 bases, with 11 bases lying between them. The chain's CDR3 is CASSLAGRGEQYF. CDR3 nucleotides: TGTGCCAGCAGCTTGGCCGGTCGGGGTGAGCAGTACTTC.

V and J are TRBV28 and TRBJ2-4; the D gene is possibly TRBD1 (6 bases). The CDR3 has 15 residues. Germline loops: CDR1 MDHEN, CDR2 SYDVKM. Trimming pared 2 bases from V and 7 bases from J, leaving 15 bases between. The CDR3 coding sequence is TGTGCCAGCAGTTTAGTGCAGGGGCTAGGGAACATTCAGTACTTC. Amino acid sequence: CASSLVQGLGNIQYF.

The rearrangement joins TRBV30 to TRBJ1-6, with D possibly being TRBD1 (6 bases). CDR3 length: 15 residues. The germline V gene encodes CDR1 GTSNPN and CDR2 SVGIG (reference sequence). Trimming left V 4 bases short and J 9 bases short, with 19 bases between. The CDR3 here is CAWNIGRGRRSPLHF. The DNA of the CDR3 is TGTGCCTGGAATATTGGCAGGGGCCGCCGTTCACCCCTCCACTTT. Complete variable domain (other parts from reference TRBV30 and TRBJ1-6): SQTIHQWPATLVQPVGSPLSLECTVEGTSNPNLYWYRQAAGRGLQLLFYSVGIGQISSEVPQNLSASRPQDRQFILSSKKLLLSDSGFYLCAWNIGRGRRSPLHFGNGTRLTVT.

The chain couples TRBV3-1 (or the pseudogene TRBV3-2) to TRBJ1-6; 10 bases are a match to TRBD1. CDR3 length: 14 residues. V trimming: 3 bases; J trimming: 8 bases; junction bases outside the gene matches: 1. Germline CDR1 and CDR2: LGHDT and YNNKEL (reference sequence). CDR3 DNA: TGTGCCAGCAGCCACGGACAGGGGGATTCACCCCTCCACTTT. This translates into CASSHGQGDSPLHF.

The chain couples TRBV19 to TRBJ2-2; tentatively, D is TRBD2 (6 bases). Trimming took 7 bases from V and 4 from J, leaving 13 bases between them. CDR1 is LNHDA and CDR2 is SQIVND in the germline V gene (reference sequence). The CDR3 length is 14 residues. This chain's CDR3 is CASMVLEGTGELFF. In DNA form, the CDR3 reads TGTGCCAGTATGGTCCTGGAGGGCACCGGGGAGCTGTTTTTT.

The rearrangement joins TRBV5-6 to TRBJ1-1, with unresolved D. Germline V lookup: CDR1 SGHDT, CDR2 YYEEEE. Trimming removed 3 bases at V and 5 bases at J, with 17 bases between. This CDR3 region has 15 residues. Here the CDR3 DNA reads TGTGCCAGCAGCTACCGTGCTCGGAGGCGGACTGAAGCTTTCTTT. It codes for CASSYRARRRTEAFF.

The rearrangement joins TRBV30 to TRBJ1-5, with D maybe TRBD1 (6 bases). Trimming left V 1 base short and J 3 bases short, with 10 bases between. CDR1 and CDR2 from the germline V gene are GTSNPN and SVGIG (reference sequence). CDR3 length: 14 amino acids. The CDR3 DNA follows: TGTGCCTGGAGTGAACAGGGCGACAATCAGCCCCAGCATTTT. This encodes CAWSEQGDNQPQHF.

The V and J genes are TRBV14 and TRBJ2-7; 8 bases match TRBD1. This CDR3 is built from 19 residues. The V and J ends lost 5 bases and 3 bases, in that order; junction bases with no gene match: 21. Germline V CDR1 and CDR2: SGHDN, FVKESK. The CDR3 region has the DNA TGTGCCAGCAGCATAGGCCTCAGGGCCGACAGGGGTCAGATCTACGAGCAGTACTTC. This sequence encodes CASSIGLRADRGQIYEQYF.

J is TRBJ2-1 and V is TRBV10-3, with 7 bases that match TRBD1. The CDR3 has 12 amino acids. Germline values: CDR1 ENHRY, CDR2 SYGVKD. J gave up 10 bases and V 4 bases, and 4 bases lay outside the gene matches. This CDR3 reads CAISVTGEEQFF. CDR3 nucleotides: TGTGCCATCAGTGTTACAGGGGAAGAGCAGTTCTTC.

The CDR3, as DNA: TGCAGTGCTATCTATTTGAGCGAGCAGTACTTC. Translated, it gives CSAIYLSEQYF. V and J are TRBV20-1 and TRBJ2-7; D not certain. This CDR3 is 11 amino acids long. V lost 4 bases to trimming and J lost 6 bases, with 10 bases between them. CDR1 and CDR2 from the germline V gene are DFQATT and SNEGSKA (reference sequence).

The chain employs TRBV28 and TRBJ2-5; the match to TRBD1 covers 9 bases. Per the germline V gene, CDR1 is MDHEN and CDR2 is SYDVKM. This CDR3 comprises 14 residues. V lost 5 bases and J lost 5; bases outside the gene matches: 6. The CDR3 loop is CASSLTGGAETQYF. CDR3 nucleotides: TGTGCCAGCAGTCTCACAGGGGGCGCGGAGACCCAGTACTTC.